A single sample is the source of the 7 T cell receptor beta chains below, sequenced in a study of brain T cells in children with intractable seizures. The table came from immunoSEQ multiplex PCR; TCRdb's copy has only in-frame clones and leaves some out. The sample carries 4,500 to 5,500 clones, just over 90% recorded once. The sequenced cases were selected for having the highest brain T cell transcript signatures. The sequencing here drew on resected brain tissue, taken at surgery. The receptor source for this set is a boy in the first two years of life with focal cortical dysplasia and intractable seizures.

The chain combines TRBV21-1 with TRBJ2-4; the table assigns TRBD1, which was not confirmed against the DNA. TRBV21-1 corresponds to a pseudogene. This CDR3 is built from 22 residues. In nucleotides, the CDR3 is TGTGCCAGCAGCAAAGTTAACCGCGCAACCGGGACAGGGGATTGTGCCAAAAACATTCAGTACTTC. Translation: CASSKVNRATGTGDCAKNIQYF.

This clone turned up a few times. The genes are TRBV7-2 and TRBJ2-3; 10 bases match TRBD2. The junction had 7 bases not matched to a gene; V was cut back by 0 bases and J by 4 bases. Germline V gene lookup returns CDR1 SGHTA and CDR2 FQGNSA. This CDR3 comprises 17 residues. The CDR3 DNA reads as TGTGCCAGCAGCTTAGCCCTAGCGGGAGTCGAGGCAGATACGCAGTATTTT. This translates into CASSLALAGVEADTQYF. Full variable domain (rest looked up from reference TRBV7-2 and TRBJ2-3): GAGVSQSPSNKVTEKGKDVELRCDPISGHTALYWYRQSLGQGLEFLIYFQGNSAPDKSGLPSDRFSAERTGGSVSTLTIQRTQQEDSAVYLCASSLALAGVEADTQYFGPGTRLTVL.

CDR3 sequence reads: CASSPTGAPYEQYF. The CDR3, as DNA: TGTGCCAGCAGCCCGACAGGGGCCCCCTACGAGCAGTACTTC. This chain joins TRBV27 and TRBJ2-7, with 8 positions matching TRBD1. The CDR3 is made up of 14 amino acids. Germline CDR1 MNHEY, CDR2 SMNVEV (reference sequence). The J segment lost 2 bases and the V segment lost 6 bases, leaving 6 bases of the junction unmatched.

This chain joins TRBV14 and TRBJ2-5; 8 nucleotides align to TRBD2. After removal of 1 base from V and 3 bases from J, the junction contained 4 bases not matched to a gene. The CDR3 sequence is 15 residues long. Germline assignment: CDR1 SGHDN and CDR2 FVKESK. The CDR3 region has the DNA TGTGCCAGCAGCCAAGCATTAGCGGGGAAAGAGACCCAGTACTTC. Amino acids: CASSQALAGKETQYF.

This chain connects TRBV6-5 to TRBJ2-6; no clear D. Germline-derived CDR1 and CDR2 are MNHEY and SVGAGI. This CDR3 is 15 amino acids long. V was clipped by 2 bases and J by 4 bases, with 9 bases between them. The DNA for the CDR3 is TGTGCCAGCAGTTACGATAGCACAGGGGCCAACGTCCTGACTTTC. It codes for CASSYDSTGANVLTF.

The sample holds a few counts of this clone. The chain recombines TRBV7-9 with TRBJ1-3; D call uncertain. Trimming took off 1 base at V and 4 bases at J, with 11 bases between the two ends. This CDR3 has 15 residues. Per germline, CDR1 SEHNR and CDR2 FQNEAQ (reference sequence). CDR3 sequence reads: CASSLGFRAGNTIYF. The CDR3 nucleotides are TGTGCCAGCAGCTTAGGGTTCAGAGCCGGAAACACCATATATTTT. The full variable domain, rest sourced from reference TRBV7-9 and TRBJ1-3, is DTGVSQNPRHKITKRGQNVTFRCDPISEHNRLYWYRQTLGQGPEFLTYFQNEAQLEKSRLLSDRFSAERPKGSFSTLEIQRTEQGDSAMYLCASSLGFRAGNTIYFGEGSWLTVV.

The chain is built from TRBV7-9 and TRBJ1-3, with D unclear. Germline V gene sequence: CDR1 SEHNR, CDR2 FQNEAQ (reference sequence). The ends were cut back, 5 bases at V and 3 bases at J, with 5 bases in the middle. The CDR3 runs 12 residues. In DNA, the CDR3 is TGTGCCAGCAGCCCTAGTGGAAACACCATATATTTT. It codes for CASSPSGNTIYF.